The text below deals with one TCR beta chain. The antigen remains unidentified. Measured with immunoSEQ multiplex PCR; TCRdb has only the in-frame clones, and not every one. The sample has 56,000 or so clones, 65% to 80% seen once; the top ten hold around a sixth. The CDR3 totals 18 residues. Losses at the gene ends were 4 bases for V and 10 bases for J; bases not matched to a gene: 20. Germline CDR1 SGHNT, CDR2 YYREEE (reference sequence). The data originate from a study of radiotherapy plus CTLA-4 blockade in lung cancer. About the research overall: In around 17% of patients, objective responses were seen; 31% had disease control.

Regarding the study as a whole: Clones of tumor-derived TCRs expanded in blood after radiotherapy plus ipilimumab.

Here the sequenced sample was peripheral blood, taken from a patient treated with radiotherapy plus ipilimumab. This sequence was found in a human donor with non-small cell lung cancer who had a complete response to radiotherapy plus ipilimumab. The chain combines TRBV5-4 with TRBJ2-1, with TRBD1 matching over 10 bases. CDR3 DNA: TGTGCCAGCAGCCCTGGACGGTTGACGGGACAGGGGCTGAAGGAGCAGTTCTTC. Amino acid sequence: CASSPGRLTGQGLKEQFF. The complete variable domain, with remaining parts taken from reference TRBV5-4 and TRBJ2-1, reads ETGVTQSPTHLIKTRGQQVTLRCSSQSGHNTVSWYQQALGQGPQFIFQYYREEENGRGNFPPRFSGLQFPNYSSELNVNALELDDSALYLCASSPGRLTGQGLKEQFFGPGTRLTVL.